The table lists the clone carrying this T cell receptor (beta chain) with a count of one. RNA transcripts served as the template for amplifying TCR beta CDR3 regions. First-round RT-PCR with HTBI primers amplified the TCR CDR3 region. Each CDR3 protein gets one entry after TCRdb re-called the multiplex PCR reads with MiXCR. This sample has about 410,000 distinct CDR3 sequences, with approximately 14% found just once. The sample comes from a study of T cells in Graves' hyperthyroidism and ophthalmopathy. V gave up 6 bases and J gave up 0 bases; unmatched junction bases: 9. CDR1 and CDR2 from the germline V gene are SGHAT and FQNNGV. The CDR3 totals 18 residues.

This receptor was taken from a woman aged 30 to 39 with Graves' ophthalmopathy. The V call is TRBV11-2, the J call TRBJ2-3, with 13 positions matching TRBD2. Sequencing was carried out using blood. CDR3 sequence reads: CASRPRPGLAGSTDTQYF. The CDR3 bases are TGTGCCAGCAGACCCCGACCGGGACTAGCGGGGAGCACAGATACGCAGTATTTT.